The 25 T cell receptor beta chains listed next were all sequenced from one sample in a study of blood T cell repertoires in COVID-19. TCRdb's table, derived via immunoSEQ multiplex PCR, lists solely in-frame clones and lacks some. The sample has 95,000 to 110,000 clones, about 80% seen once; the top ten hold 10% to 15%. Specimen: peripheral blood. The receptors originated from a human donor in a cohort sampled during active or convalescent COVID-19.

CDR3 loop: CASSPGGGERELFF. The CDR3 DNA reads TGTGCCAGCAGCCCCGGGGGAGGGGAAAGGGAGCTGTTTTTT. The V call is TRBV9, the J call TRBJ2-2, with 7 bases that match TRBD2. Per germline, CDR1 SGDLS and CDR2 YYNGEE. Trimming cost V 4 bases and J 9 bases; bases outside gene matches: 9. This CDR3 region has 14 residues.

The chain recombines TRBV11-3 with TRBJ1-1, with 9 bases fitting TRBD1. There are 17 residues in the CDR3. Trimming took 0 bases from V and 1 from J; bases not matched to a gene: 6. From germline, CDR1 is SGHNT and CDR2 YENEEA. CDR3 coding DNA: TGTGCCAGCAGCTTAGACCCCGGGACAGGGACGAACACTGAAGCTTTCTTT. Amino acid sequence: CASSLDPGTGTNTEAFF. Full variable domain (remainder filled in from reference TRBV11-3 and TRBJ1-1): EAGVVQSPRYKIIEKKQPVAFWCNPISGHNTLYWYLQNLGQGPELLIRYENEEAVDDSQLPKDRFSAERLKGVDSTLKIQPAELGDSAVYLCASSLDPGTGTNTEAFFGQGTRLTVV.

The rearrangement joins TRBV2 to TRBJ2-4; TRBD2 might be the D (5 bases). The CDR3 spans 14 residues. V dropped 7 bases and J dropped 5 bases, with 15 bases sitting between them. In germline, CDR1 is SNHLY, CDR2 FYNNEI. DNA for the CDR3: TGTGCCAGCAAGGCGGAGAGGGCCGAAAACATTCAGTACTTC. Translating gives CASKAERAENIQYF.

This clone was detected only once. V is TRBV30 and J is TRBJ2-5; weak D call: TRBD2 (5 bases). Trimming shortened V by 0 bases and J by 5 bases, and 16 bases separated the two germline ends. Looked up from germline, CDR1 is GTSNPN and CDR2 is SVGIG (reference sequence). This CDR3 contains 15 residues. CDR3 sequence (DNA): TGTGCCTGGAGTGTAGGGTTGGGTCCGGGGGAGACCCAGTACTTC. Its translation: CAWSVGLGPGETQYF.

This clone was observed a few times. The V gene is TRBV6-2 or TRBV6-3, the J gene TRBJ1-1, with D unresolved. The CDR3 length is 12 residues. The V end lost 6 bases, the J end lost 6 bases, and 11 bases lay between the germline ends. Looked up from germline, CDR1 is MNHEY and CDR2 is SVGEGT. The CDR3 DNA sequence: TGTGCCAGCAGCCGGACGGGGTCTGAAGCTTTCTTT. It is translated as CASSRTGSEAFF.

J is TRBJ1-2 and V is TRBV10-2, with TRBD1 matching 10 bases. From germline, CDR1 is WSHSY and CDR2 SAAADI. The CDR3 has 14 residues. Unmatched junction bases numbered 3, after V lost 6 bases and J lost 2 bases. CDR3 residues: CASSRDRGNYGYTF. The CDR3 nucleotides are TGCGCCAGCAGCCGGGACAGGGGCAACTATGGCTACACCTTC.

J is TRBJ1-2 and V is TRBV28; D possibly corresponds to TRBD1 (5 bases). Trimming removed 2 bases from V and 5 bases from J, with 9 bases in between. CDR3 length: 13 amino acids. Looked up from germline, CDR1 is MDHEN and CDR2 is SYDVKM. In nucleotides, the CDR3 is TGTGCCAGCAGTTTAGGGGCAGTATATGGCTACACCTTC. Amino acid sequence: CASSLGAVYGYTF.

The genes are TRBV4-1 and TRBJ2-7, with D perhaps matching TRBD1 (7 bases). The V end lost 4 bases, the J end lost 2 bases, and 12 bases lay between the germline ends. This CDR3 region has 14 residues. Germline V gives CDR1 MGHRA, CDR2 YSYEKL. In DNA, the CDR3 is TGCGCCAGCAGCCTCGGGGGACAGACCTACGAGCAGTACTTC. Its protein product is CASSLGGQTYEQYF.

The chain uses TRBV28 and TRBJ2-2, with 9 positions matching TRBD1. The ends lost 0 bases at V and 7 bases at J; junction bases unmatched: 12. Germline CDR1 reads MDHEN; CDR2 reads SYDVKM. This CDR3 comprises 18 residues. The DNA for the CDR3 is TGTGCCAGCAGTTTATGGACAGGGGGGCCCCTTAGAGGCGGGGAGCTGTTTTTT. Translating it yields CASSLWTGGPLRGGELFF.

The chain has TRBV29-1 and TRBJ1-2; 8 nucleotides line up with TRBD1. Germline V gene lookup returns CDR1 SQVTM and CDR2 ANQGSEA. The V gene end was trimmed by 4 bases and the J gene end by 1 base; junction bases not matched to a gene: 5. The CDR3 consists of 14 residues. The CDR3: CSVGRGQGNYGYTF. The CDR3 coding sequence is TGCAGCGTTGGCAGGGGGCAGGGTAACTATGGCTACACCTTC. Full variable domain (missing parts from reference TRBV29-1 and TRBJ1-2): SAVISQKPSRDICQRGTSLTIQCQVDSQVTMMFWYRQQPGQSLTLIATANQGSEATYESGFVIDKFPISRPNLTFSTLTVSNMSPEDSSIYLCSVGRGQGNYGYTFGSGTRLTVV.

This sequence joins TRBV25-1 and TRBJ2-3; 9 nucleotides agree with TRBD1. Per the germline V gene, CDR1 is MGHDK and CDR2 is SYGVNS. With V trimmed by 5 bases and J by 2 bases, 8 bases remained unmatched. CDR3 length: 16 residues. The CDR3 reads CASSFSGQGITDTQYF. The DNA for the CDR3 is TGTGCCAGCAGTTTTTCGGGACAGGGCATCACAGATACGCAGTATTTT.

V gene TRBV7-2 combines with J gene TRBJ1-1; a possible D gene is TRBD1 (6 bases). The CDR3 extends over 13 amino acids. Trimming took off 3 bases at V and 8 bases at J, with 13 bases between the two ends. The V gene's germline CDR1 is SGHTA and CDR2 FQGNSA. CDR3 in amino acids: CASSFTEGVEAFF. DNA of the CDR3: TGTGCCAGCAGCTTCACCGAGGGGGTGGAAGCTTTCTTT.

The rearrangement links TRBV9 to TRBJ2-7; TRBD2 might be the D (6 bases). This CDR3 has 16 residues. Per the germline V gene, CDR1 is SGDLS and CDR2 is YYNGEE. Trimming pared 5 bases from V and 2 bases from J, leaving 20 bases between. CDR3 bases: TGTGCCAGCAGTACCGCGGGGTTCGCTAACCCCTACGAGCAGTACTTC. Translating it yields CASSTAGFANPYEQYF.

A single count supports this clone. The chain combines TRBV7-3 with TRBJ2-1; possibly TRBD1 for D (6 bases). This CDR3 has 14 amino acids. V was pared by 4 bases and J by 2 bases, with 9 bases between. CDR1 SGHTA and CDR2 FQGTGA come from the germline V gene. In DNA, the CDR3 is TGTGCCAGCAGCTCAAGGACAGCCTACAATGAGCAGTTCTTC. As protein: CASSSRTAYNEQFF.

The chain joins TRBV20-1 to TRBJ1-5; no definite D call. CDR1 is DFQATT and CDR2 is SNEGSKA in the germline V gene (reference sequence). V was pared by 3 bases and J by 1 base, with 7 bases between. CDR3 length equals 13 residues. The CDR3, as DNA: TGCAGTGCTAGTGCGGTGAGCAATCAGCCCCAGCATTTT. This translates into CSASAVSNQPQHF.

This clone has a single count. The chain employs TRBV5-6 and TRBJ2-5, with D tentatively TRBD1 (8 bases). V lost 3 bases to trimming and J lost 4 bases, with 16 bases between them. The CDR3 spans 15 residues. In germline, CDR1 is SGHDT, CDR2 YYEEEE. The CDR3 loop reads CASSSTQGGRETQYF. The CDR3 DNA sequence: TGTGCCAGCAGCTCCACACAGGGGGGGCGAGAGACCCAGTACTTC.

The chain carries TRBV2 and TRBJ2-4, with D perhaps matching TRBD2 (6 bases). The CDR3 spans 16 residues. Germline CDR1 and CDR2: SNHLY and FYNNEI. Trimming shortened V by 3 bases and J by 1 base, and 13 bases separated the two germline ends. The CDR3, as DNA: TGTGCCAGCAGTGAGGCGAGTGGGGGGGCCAAAAACATTCAGTACTTC. Its translation is CASSEASGGAKNIQYF.

The V and J genes are TRBV5-1 and TRBJ2-5; 8 bases fit TRBD1. Germline V gene lookup returns CDR1 SGHRS and CDR2 YFSETQ. The CDR3 totals 14 residues. The J segment lost 10 bases and the V segment lost 3 bases, leaving 11 bases of the junction unmatched. The CDR3, as DNA: TGCGCCAGCAGCTCGTCCGGGACAGGCATCGGCCAGTACTTC. Its translation is CASSSSGTGIGQYF.

The CDR3 sequence: CASSRTGPYGYTF. In DNA form, the CDR3 reads TGTGCCAGCAGCAGGACAGGACCCTATGGCTACACCTTC. The chain is built from TRBV7-2 and TRBJ1-2; 7 bases are a match to TRBD1. Looked up from germline, CDR1 is SGHTA and CDR2 is FQGNSA. J was trimmed by 4 bases and V by 5 bases; bases with no gene match: 4. This CDR3 is 13 amino acids long.

V gene TRBV5-1 combines with J gene TRBJ1-3; no clear D gene. The CDR3 spans 13 residues. V dropped 4 bases and J dropped 0 bases, with 5 bases sitting between them. Germline V lookup: CDR1 SGHRS, CDR2 YFSETQ. The CDR3 nucleotides read TGCGCCAGCAGCGCGTACTCTGGAAACACCATATATTTT. It encodes CASSAYSGNTIYF.

The chain joins TRBV11-2 to TRBJ2-3; 9 bases are a match to TRBD1. Germline CDR1 is SGHAT and CDR2 is FQNNGV. The CDR3 spans 16 residues. With 3 bases clipped from V and 6 bases from J, the junction kept 10 bases outside the gene matches. The CDR3 nucleotides read TGTGCCAGCAGCTTTATCCGGACAGGGGTGGGGGATACGCAGTATTTT. Protein: CASSFIRTGVGDTQYF.

This rearrangement joins TRBV10-3 to TRBJ2-1, with D possibly TRBD1 on 5 matching bases. Trimming took off 3 bases at V and 8 bases at J, with 23 bases between the two ends. The CDR3 runs 17 residues. Germline-derived CDR1 and CDR2 are ENHRY and SYGVKD. CDR3 DNA: TGTGCCATCAGTGACCCGTTCGTGTCCAGGGTTGAAGATGAGCAGTTCTTC. Translating it yields CAISDPFVSRVEDEQFF.

The J gene is TRBJ2-2, the V gene TRBV19; 11 nucleotides line up with TRBD1. The CDR3 covers 16 residues. The V gene end was trimmed by 4 bases and the J gene end by 6 bases; junction bases not matched to a gene: 7. Germline-derived CDR1 and CDR2 are LNHDA and SQIVND (reference sequence). The DNA of the CDR3 is TGTGCCAGTAGTACGCGGACAGGGGGCCCGCCCGGGGAGCTGTTTTTT. Protein sequence: CASSTRTGGPPGELFF.

Comment on this clone: Germline is not matched at one junction end, which may reflect a read error. The V gene is TRBV7-7, the J gene TRBJ2-1; D possibly corresponds to TRBD1 (6 bases). The CDR3 runs to 16 residues. Germline-derived CDR1 and CDR2 are SSHAT and FNYEAQ (reference sequence). CDR3 protein: CASSLEQGPPYNEQFF. The CDR3 DNA sequence: TGTGCTAGCAGCTTAGAGCAGGGGCCCCCCTACAATGAGCAGTTCTTC.

The chain employs TRBV5-4 and TRBJ2-1; 10 bases map to TRBD1. The CDR3 has 15 amino acids. Germline CDR1 is SGHNT and CDR2 is YYREEE (reference sequence). The ends lost 4 bases at V and 6 bases at J; junction bases unmatched: 7. The CDR3 reads CASSQGTGVPNEQFF. CDR3 coding DNA: TGTGCCAGCAGCCAGGGGACAGGGGTCCCCAATGAGCAGTTCTTC.